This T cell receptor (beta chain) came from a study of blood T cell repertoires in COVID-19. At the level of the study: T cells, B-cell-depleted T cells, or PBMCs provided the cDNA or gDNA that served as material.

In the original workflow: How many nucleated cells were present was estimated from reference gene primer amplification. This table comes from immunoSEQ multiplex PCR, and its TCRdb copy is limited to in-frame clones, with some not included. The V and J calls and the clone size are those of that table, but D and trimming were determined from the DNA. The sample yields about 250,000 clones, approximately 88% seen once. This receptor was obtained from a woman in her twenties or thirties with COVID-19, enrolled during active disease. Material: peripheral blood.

CDR3 sequence: CASSDGPRDYEHF. The CDR3 DNA reads as TGTGCCAGCAGCGACGGCCCCCGGGACTACGAGCATTTT. The rearrangement joins TRBV12-3 or TRBV12-4 to TRBJ1-5, with D possibly matching TRBD1 (5 bases). CDR3 size: 13 residues. Trimming removed 6 bases from V and 14 bases from J, with 20 bases in between.